The 30 T cell receptor beta chains listed next were all sequenced from one sample in a study of identical twins. TCRdb re-called the 5' RACE reads through MiXCR, storing one row per CDR3 protein. The repertoire holds 250,000 or so distinct CDR3 sequences, with 6% to 8.5% as singletons. The sample was also linked to a second study, of yellow fever vaccine responses in identical twins.

Sequencing was performed on CD8+ T cells sorted from blood. The receptors here all came from a woman between 18 and 29 years old in good health.

The chain is built from TRBV4-1 and TRBJ2-1, with D hard to call. This CDR3 is 13 amino acids long. Per germline, CDR1 MGHRA and CDR2 YSYEKL. V lost 1 base, J lost 6 bases, and 7 bases lay in between. The CDR3 is CASSQGFSNEQFF. In DNA, the CDR3 is TGCGCCAGCAGCCAAGGATTTTCCAATGAGCAGTTCTTC.

This clonotype was found many times. DNA for the CDR3: TGTGCCAGCAGCTTTGGGGAACACGAGCAGTACTTC. This encodes CASSFGEHEQYF. V usage is TRBV5-8 and J usage is TRBJ2-7; no firm D call. Trimming stripped 2 bases from V and 5 bases from J, with 8 bases between. The CDR3 runs to 12 residues. From germline, CDR1 is SGHTS and CDR2 YDEGEE.

The CDR3 is CASSFPDGRTSTDTQYF. The CDR3 region has the DNA TGTGCCAGCAGCTTCCCGGACGGAAGAACTAGCACAGATACGCAGTATTTT. The J gene is TRBJ2-3, the V gene TRBV7-9; D call uncertain. The V end was cut by 3 bases, the J end by 0 bases, with 16 bases between. The CDR3 extends over 17 amino acids. Germline-derived CDR1 and CDR2 are SEHNR and FQNEAQ (reference sequence).

CDR3 residues: CASSFTVDTEAFF. The CDR3 nucleotides read TGTGCCAGCAGTTTTACAGTGGACACTGAAGCTTTCTTT. V usage is TRBV28 and J usage is TRBJ1-1, with D unclear. There are 13 residues in the CDR3. CDR1 and CDR2 from the germline V gene are MDHEN and SYDVKM. The V and J ends lost 3 bases and 3 bases respectively, with 8 bases between them.

The chain employs TRBV24-1 and TRBJ2-7; 8 bases agree with TRBD1. The germline gives CDR1 KGHDR, CDR2 SFDVKD. The trim removed 4 bases at V and 5 bases at J, leaving 6 bases unmatched. This CDR3 has 14 amino acids. CDR3 nucleotides: TGTGCCACCAGTGACTCGACAGGGGTCGACGAGCAGTACTTC. Translation: CATSDSTGVDEQYF.

The chain employs TRBV27 and TRBJ2-1; D is undetermined. The CDR3 runs to 11 residues. V was cut by 7 bases and J by 7 bases, with 8 bases left in between. Germline-derived CDR1 and CDR2 are MNHEY and SMNVEV (reference sequence). CDR3 in amino acids: CASTLKNEQFF. CDR3 sequence (DNA): TGTGCCAGCACCCTGAAAAATGAGCAGTTCTTC.

The rearrangement joins TRBV15 to TRBJ2-1; a weak D match, TRBD2 (6 bases). The germline gives CDR1 LNHNV, CDR2 YYDKDF (reference sequence). The CDR3 length is 14 residues. V gave up 0 bases and J gave up 6 bases, with 9 bases separating them. CDR3 loop: CATSRDGSVNEQFF. The DNA for the CDR3 is TGTGCCACCAGCAGAGACGGGAGCGTCAATGAGCAGTTCTTC.

This clonotype was recorded at least ten times. The chain recombines TRBV3-1 with TRBJ2-4; TRBD2 matches at 9 bases. The CDR3 has 19 amino acids. The germline V gene encodes CDR1 LGHDT and CDR2 YNNKEL (reference sequence). V was clipped by 0 bases and J by 2 bases; unmatched bases: 11. The chain's CDR3 is CASSQDLAWTSVPKNIQYF. The CDR3 DNA sequence: TGTGCCAGCAGCCAAGATCTTGCTTGGACTAGCGTCCCCAAAAACATTCAGTACTTC.

This clonotype has at least ten counts. V gene TRBV11-2 combines with J gene TRBJ2-7; the match to TRBD1 covers 10 bases. The junction had 6 bases not matched to a gene; V was cut back by 5 bases and J by 5 bases. CDR3 length: 14 amino acids. CDR1 is SGHAT, CDR2 FQNNGV, per germline. The CDR3 DNA reads TGTGCCAGCAGCCCCGGGACAGGGGATGACGAGCAGTACTTC. This sequence encodes CASSPGTGDDEQYF.

This clonotype showed up many times. This chain joins TRBV10-3 and TRBJ2-1, with TRBD2 matching over 9 bases. Germline V CDR1 and CDR2: ENHRY, SYGVKD. V shed 0 bases and J 8 bases; nucleotides not matched to a gene: 20. The CDR3 totals 20 residues. The CDR3 sequence: CAISESPGVAGVSFTYEQFF. In nucleotides, the CDR3 is TGTGCCATCAGTGAGTCCCCCGGTGTAGCGGGAGTTTCCTTTACCTATGAGCAGTTCTTC.

This clonotype was recorded at least ten times. The rearrangement joins TRBV29-1 to TRBJ1-1; D remains unclear. In germline, CDR1 is SQVTM, CDR2 ANQGSEA. The CDR3 consists of 12 residues. The V gene lost 4 bases and the J gene lost 0 bases, with 6 bases spanning the gap. The CDR3 protein is CSVVILNTEAFF. CDR3 nucleotide sequence: TGCAGCGTTGTGATTCTGAACACTGAAGCTTTCTTT.

On this clonotype: Mismatch with germline at one junction end may stem from a read error. This sequence joins TRBV2 and TRBJ2-5; 11 nucleotides align to TRBD2. The CDR3 consists of 19 residues. In germline, CDR1 is SNHLY, CDR2 FYNNEI. DNA for the CDR3: TGTGCCATCAGTTACACCAACGTACGACTAGCGGGAATCCCGGGGACCCAGTACTTC. Protein product: CAISYTNVRLAGIPGTQYF.

This clonotype came up a few times. The chain is built from TRBV7-9 and TRBJ2-1; tentatively, D is TRBD1 or TRBD2 (5 bases each). The germline gives CDR1 SEHNR, CDR2 FQNEAQ (reference sequence). The V gene lost 0 bases and the J gene lost 0 bases, with 12 bases spanning the gap. CDR3 size: 17 residues. CDR3 loop: CASSLATGTASYNEQFF. In nucleotides, the CDR3 is TGTGCCAGCAGCTTAGCTACGGGGACGGCCTCCTACAATGAGCAGTTCTTC. The whole variable domain, remainder taken from reference TRBV7-9 and TRBJ2-1, is DTGVSQNPRHKITKRGQNVTFRCDPISEHNRLYWYRQTLGQGPEFLTYFQNEAQLEKSRLLSDRFSAERPKGSFSTLEIQRTEQGDSAMYLCASSLATGTASYNEQFFGPGTRLTVL.

This clonotype occurred many times. This chain connects TRBV5-6 to TRBJ2-1; no clear D. The V end was cut by 1 base, the J end by 5 bases, with 4 bases between. Germline-derived CDR1 and CDR2 are SGHDT and YYEEEE. The CDR3 sequence is 12 residues long. Here the CDR3 reads CASSLYDNEQFF. CDR3 nucleotide sequence: TGTGCCAGCAGCTTGTATGACAATGAGCAGTTCTTC.

This clonotype was recorded at least ten times. The J gene is TRBJ2-7, the V gene TRBV28; D not resolved. The length of the CDR3 is 13 residues. Trimming cost V 3 bases and J 3 bases, with 9 bases left between them. In germline, CDR1 is MDHEN, CDR2 SYDVKM. DNA of the CDR3: TGTGCCAGCAGTTTCGGCCCGGACTACGAGCAGTACTTC. Amino acid sequence: CASSFGPDYEQYF.

Many counts were recorded for this clonotype. The V and J genes are TRBV20-1 and TRBJ2-7; 8 bases agree with TRBD2. The CDR3 is 14 residues long. The trim removed 4 bases at V and 2 bases at J, leaving 7 bases unmatched. From germline, CDR1 is DFQATT and CDR2 SNEGSKA (reference sequence). The CDR3 DNA reads TGCAGTGCTAAGGGACTAGAAGAGACCTACGAGCAGTACTTC. Encoded protein: CSAKGLEETYEQYF.

This clonotype appeared a few times. The chain is built from TRBV20-1 and TRBJ2-5; maybe TRBD2 (6 bases). Per the germline V gene, CDR1 is DFQATT and CDR2 is SNEGSKA (reference sequence). The CDR3 sequence is 16 residues long. The germline V and J ends were trimmed by 1 base and 3 bases, with 18 bases remaining between them. This CDR3 is CSARGGGGRREETQYF. The CDR3 bases are TGCAGTGCTAGAGGGGGCGGAGGGCGTAGAGAAGAGACCCAGTACTTC.

The chain combines TRBV7-8 with TRBJ2-7; D ambiguous. V lost 8 bases to trimming and J lost 4 bases, with 15 bases between them. CDR3 length: 13 amino acids. Germline assignment: CDR1 SGHVS and CDR2 FQNEAQ. The CDR3 loop reads CASCWSGQYEQYF. In DNA, the CDR3 is TGTGCCAGCTGTTGGTCAGGTCAATACGAGCAGTACTTC.

This clonotype was seen ten or more times. The V and J genes are TRBV5-1 and TRBJ2-3; the D is unclear. V was clipped by 0 bases and J by 0 bases, with 8 bases between them. This CDR3 spans 15 amino acids. The germline V gene encodes CDR1 SGHRS and CDR2 YFSETQ. In DNA form, the CDR3 reads TGCGCCAGCAGCTTGGCACGGACGAGCACAGATACGCAGTATTTT. Its translation is CASSLARTSTDTQYF.

This clonotype has ten or more counts. The chain combines TRBV29-1 with TRBJ2-7; D tentatively reads TRBD1 or TRBD2 (6 bases each). This CDR3 has 14 amino acids. V dropped 6 bases and J dropped 3 bases, with 18 bases sitting between them. Germline V lookup: CDR1 SQVTM, CDR2 ANQGSEA. The CDR3, as DNA: TGCAGCGTCAGAATAGGGGGGATTTACTACGAGCAGTACTTC. Protein: CSVRIGGIYYEQYF.

J is TRBJ2-1 and V is TRBV12-3 or TRBV12-4, with 8 bases that match TRBD2. The CDR3 length is 14 residues. J lost 2 bases, V lost 10 bases, and 7 bases had no gene match. This chain's CDR3 is CATGTSGTYNEQFF. The CDR3 DNA is TGTGCCACGGGGACTAGTGGGACCTACAATGAGCAGTTCTTC.

This clonotype was seen a few times. V usage is TRBV5-1 and J usage is TRBJ2-3; 9 bases agree with TRBD2. The CDR3 runs 16 residues. Trimming removed 2 bases from V and 0 bases from J; junction bases left unmatched: 4. The V gene's germline CDR1 is SGHRS and CDR2 YFSETQ. The CDR3 bases are TGCGCCAGCAGCTTTCGCGGGAGGGCCAGCACAGATACGCAGTATTTT. Translating it yields CASSFRGRASTDTQYF. The whole variable domain, remainder taken from reference TRBV5-1 and TRBJ2-3, is KAGVTQTPRYLIKTRGQQVTLSCSPISGHRSVSWYQQTPGQGLQFLFEYFSETQRNKGNFPGRFSGRQFSNSRSEMNVSTLELGDSALYLCASSFRGRASTDTQYFGPGTRLTVL.

This clonotype came up many times. This rearrangement joins TRBV12-3 or TRBV12-4 to TRBJ2-7, with a possible D match to TRBD1 (6 bases). V was cut by 4 bases and J by 1 base, with 11 bases left in between. The CDR3 sequence is 14 residues long. CDR3 in amino acids: CASSSSGQSYEQYF. In DNA, the CDR3 is TGTGCCAGCAGTTCCTCGGGACAATCCTACGAGCAGTACTTC.

The chain carries TRBV14 and TRBJ2-3; D not certain. Germline values: CDR1 SGHDN, CDR2 FVKESK. CDR3 size: 15 residues. Trimming cost V 1 base and J 1 base, with 9 bases left between them. The CDR3 sequence: CASSQGAAGTDTQYF. The CDR3 nucleotides are TGTGCCAGCAGCCAAGGGGCTGCGGGCACAGATACGCAGTATTTT.

The rearrangement uses TRBV3-1 and TRBJ2-3; D gene ambiguous. Germline CDR1 is LGHDT and CDR2 is YNNKEL (reference sequence). The CDR3 totals 15 residues. The V end lost 2 bases, the J end lost 0 bases, and 9 bases lay between the germline ends. CDR3 nucleotides: TGTGCCAGCAGCCAAAAGGTTAGGAGCACAGATACGCAGTATTTT. Protein: CASSQKVRSTDTQYF.

The table lists this clonotype with a few counts. The rearrangement uses TRBV6-2 or TRBV6-3 and TRBJ2-3; the match to TRBD2 covers 7 bases. Trimming cost V 2 bases and J 4 bases; bases outside gene matches: 3. Germline V gene sequence: CDR1 MNHEY, CDR2 SVGEGT. The CDR3 covers 14 residues. The DNA for the CDR3 is TGTGCCAGCAGTTACGATCTAGCGGCAGATACGCAGTATTTT. It yields the protein CASSYDLAADTQYF.

This clonotype was found many times. This rearrangement joins TRBV4-1 to TRBJ1-2, with D uncertain. The germline V gene has CDR1 MGHRA and CDR2 YSYEKL. Trimming removed 1 base from V and 2 bases from J, with 2 bases in between. CDR3 length equals 12 residues. CDR3: CASSQVNYGYTF. For the CDR3, the DNA is TGCGCCAGCAGCCAAGTGAACTATGGCTACACCTTC.

J is TRBJ2-2 and V is TRBV6-5, with D maybe TRBD1 (5 bases). Germline V gives CDR1 MNHEY, CDR2 SVGAGI. V lost 2 bases, J lost 5 bases, and 12 bases lay in between. The CDR3 has 15 residues. The CDR3 reads CASSYGAPRTGELFF. CDR3 DNA sequence: TGTGCCAGCAGTTACGGGGCCCCGAGAACCGGGGAGCTGTTTTTT.

This clonotype was detected many times. This chain links TRBV28 with TRBJ2-3, with a possible D match to TRBD2 (5 bases). Trimming took off 6 bases at V and 0 bases at J, with 19 bases between the two ends. Germline V gene sequence: CDR1 MDHEN, CDR2 SYDVKM. The CDR3 has 17 residues. CDR3 loop: CASSRRGYAPSTDTQYF. CDR3 bases: TGTGCCAGCAGCCGCCGGGGTTATGCCCCTAGCACAGATACGCAGTATTTT. Variable domain in full (rest from reference TRBV28 and TRBJ2-3): DVKVTQSSRYLVKRTGEKVFLECVQDMDHENMFWYRQDPGLGLRLIYFSYDVKMKEKGDIPEGYSVSREKKERFSLILESASTNQTSMYLCASSRRGYAPSTDTQYFGPGTRLTVL.

The chain uses TRBV6-1 and TRBJ2-1; D is uncertain. Germline V gene sequence: CDR1 MNHNS, CDR2 SASEGT. Trimming left V 8 bases short and J 0 bases short, with 8 bases between. The CDR3 is 13 residues long. The CDR3 spells CASGKSSYNEQFF. CDR3 DNA sequence: TGTGCCAGCGGCAAGAGCTCCTACAATGAGCAGTTCTTC.